These 32 T cell receptor beta chains share one sample of origin, sequenced in a study of early T cells in non-severe SARS-CoV-2 infection. TCRdb independently ran MiXCR on the 5' RACE reads; one entry per CDR3 protein. This table holds more than 40,000 distinct CDR3 sequences, nearly 7.5% found once. The specimen sequenced was whole blood. These TCRs come from an adult who was a healthcare worker with PCR-confirmed SARS-CoV-2 infection or an uninfected control (not recorded which).

This clonotype was found a few times. The rearrangement uses TRBV30 and TRBJ2-7; TRBD2 is a possible D gene (7 bases). The germline gives CDR1 GTSNPN, CDR2 SVGIG (reference sequence). The CDR3 sequence is 15 residues long. CDR3 sequence reads: CAVGSFRGALYEQYF. CDR3 nucleotides: TGTGCTGTGGGGTCGTTCCGGGGGGCCCTCTACGAGCAGTACTTC.

This clonotype appeared many times. The chain is built from TRBV28 and TRBJ2-7; D uncertain. Trimming removed 1 base from V and 9 bases from J, with 16 bases in between. CDR1 MDHEN and CDR2 SYDVKM come from the germline V gene. The CDR3 extends over 14 amino acids. The CDR3 coding sequence is TGTGCCAGCAGTTTATTCGGGCCGGACGAAGGGCAGTACTTC. It is translated as CASSLFGPDEGQYF.

The chain joins TRBV6-2 or TRBV6-3 to TRBJ2-5; a possible D gene is TRBD1 (5 bases). The V gene's germline CDR1 is MNHEY and CDR2 SVGEGT. Trimming shortened V by 6 bases and J by 3 bases, and 8 bases separated the two germline ends. This CDR3 has 12 residues. CDR3 DNA: TGTGCCAGCAGCACGACAGAAGAGACCCAGTACTTC. It specifies CASSTTEETQYF.

This clonotype was picked up a small number of times. The rearrangement joins TRBV3-1 to TRBJ1-1; 9 nucleotides match TRBD1. The CDR3 runs to 14 residues. Looked up from germline, CDR1 is LGHDT and CDR2 is YNNKEL (reference sequence). V trimming: 3 bases; J trimming: 4 bases; junction bases outside the gene matches: 3. CDR3 DNA sequence: TGTGCCAGCAGCCATGAGGACAGGGGCACTGAAGCTTTCTTT. This encodes CASSHEDRGTEAFF. Full variable domain (missing parts from reference TRBV3-1 and TRBJ1-1): DTAVSQTPKYLVTQMGNDKSIKCEQNLGHDTMYWYKQDSKKFLKIMFSYNNKELIINETVPNRFSPKSPDKAHLNLHINSLELGDSAVYFCASSHEDRGTEAFFGQGTRLTVV.

This clonotype came up a few times. The V gene is TRBV10-1, the J gene TRBJ2-3; 11 bases are shared with TRBD2. CDR3 size: 15 residues. Germline V CDR1 and CDR2: WNHNN, SYGVQD (reference sequence). Trimming at V came to 4 bases and at J to 0 bases, leaving 0 bases not matched to a gene. In DNA form, the CDR3 reads TGCGCCAGCAGTGGGACTAGCGGGAGCACAGATACGCAGTATTTT. Translation gives CASSGTSGSTDTQYF.

This clonotype showed up just a few times. The chain carries TRBV6-5 and TRBJ2-1, with 10 bases lining up with TRBD1. The germline V gene has CDR1 MNHEY and CDR2 SVGAGI. This CDR3 comprises 16 residues. The V segment lost 7 bases and the J segment 4 bases; nucleotides outside the gene matches: 10. CDR3 sequence: CASTPSGTGAYNEQFF. CDR3 nucleotide sequence: TGTGCCAGCACTCCTTCCGGGACAGGGGCATACAATGAGCAGTTCTTC.

This clonotype occurred many times. The rearrangement joins TRBV7-2 to TRBJ1-5; the D gene is possibly TRBD1 (5 bases). Trimming took 3 bases from V and 1 from J, leaving 16 bases between them. Per the germline V gene, CDR1 is SGHTA and CDR2 is FQGNSA. The CDR3 has 17 amino acids. The CDR3 protein is CASSFRGRGLSNQPQHF. CDR3 DNA: TGTGCCAGCAGCTTCAGAGGCCGGGGACTGAGCAATCAGCCCCAGCATTTT.

The rearrangement uses TRBV30 and TRBJ1-1; no clear D. The germline V and J ends were trimmed by 4 bases and 0 bases, with 6 bases remaining between them. CDR3 length: 12 amino acids. Looked up from germline, CDR1 is GTSNPN and CDR2 is SVGIG (reference sequence). CDR3 protein: CAWTDLNTEAFF. As DNA, the CDR3 is TGTGCCTGGACAGACTTGAACACTGAAGCTTTCTTT.

This clonotype was observed a handful of times. This chain joins TRBV5-1 and TRBJ2-7; D is undetermined. Trimming removed 0 bases at V and 3 bases at J, with 10 bases between. The CDR3 extends over 14 amino acids. CDR1 is SGHRS, CDR2 YFSETQ, per germline. For the CDR3, the DNA is TGCGCCAGCAGCTTGGGACACGATTACTACGAGCAGTACTTC. Translation: CASSLGHDYYEQYF.

Many counts were recorded for this clonotype. This chain connects TRBV18 to TRBJ1-3; D is perhaps TRBD1 (5 bases). The germline CDR1 and CDR2 sequences are KGHSH and LQKENI. Trimming shortened V by 4 bases and J by 2 bases, and 12 bases separated the two germline ends. The CDR3 runs to 15 residues. The CDR3 reads CASSLSGTAGNTIYF. CDR3 bases: TGTGCCAGCTCACTCTCAGGGACGGCTGGAAACACCATATATTTT.

The chain is built from TRBV24-1 and TRBJ2-3, with TRBD1 identical over 10 bases. The V and J ends lost 5 bases and 11 bases, in that order; junction bases with no gene match: 3. Germline lookup yields CDR1 KGHDR and CDR2 SFDVKD. This CDR3 has 12 amino acids. The CDR3 loop reads CATSGGDRGQYF. For the CDR3, the DNA is TGTGCCACCAGTGGGGGGGACAGGGGGCAGTATTTT.

The rearrangement uses TRBV25-1 and TRBJ2-7; tentatively, D is TRBD1 (5 bases). Trimming left V 3 bases short and J 3 bases short, with 9 bases between. Germline CDR1 reads MGHDK; CDR2 reads SYGVNS. The CDR3 runs 13 residues. This chain's CDR3 is CASSEDTFYEQYF. The CDR3 nucleotides are TGTGCCAGCAGTGAGGACACCTTCTACGAGCAGTACTTC.

This clonotype was picked up a small number of times. The junction and the germline gene differ at one end; a read error may be behind it. The chain links TRBV18 to TRBJ1-3; TRBD1 aligns across 8 bases. Germline CDR1 is KGHSH and CDR2 is LQKENI. The CDR3 runs 15 residues. CDR3 region: CASSPGQGSRNTIYF. CDR3 coding DNA: TGTGCCAGCTCACCCGGACAGGGCTCTCGAAACACCATATATTTT. The full variable domain, its missing parts supplied by reference TRBV18 and TRBJ1-3, is NAGVMQNPRHLVRRRGQEARLRCSPMKGHSHVYWYRQLPEEGLKFMVYLQKENIIDESGMPKERFSAEFPKEGPSILRIQQVVRGDSAAYFCASSPGQGSRNTIYFGEGSWLTVV.

This clonotype was observed a handful of times. The chain recombines TRBV7-8 with TRBJ2-1, with D hard to call. Germline CDR1 is SGHVS and CDR2 is FQNEAQ. V lost 8 bases and J 5 bases, leaving 13 bases between the germline ends. The CDR3 is 13 residues long. DNA for the CDR3: TGTGCCAGCTCTCATAACAGAGACAATGAGCAGTTCTTC. It specifies CASSHNRDNEQFF.

This clonotype was seen repeatedly, ten times or more. J is TRBJ2-1 and V is TRBV11-2; 11 nucleotides align to TRBD2. This CDR3 is 22 amino acids long. CDR1 SGHAT and CDR2 FQNNGV come from the germline V gene. With V trimmed by 2 bases and J by 7 bases, 25 bases remained unmatched. CDR3 nucleotides: TGTGCCAGCAGCTTATATCCTAGCGGGGGGCTATTGGAACTCCCACAAAATAATGAGCAGTTCTTC. Protein product: CASSLYPSGGLLELPQNNEQFF. The full variable domain, with the rest looked up from reference TRBV11-2 and TRBJ2-1, is EAGVAQSPRYKIIEKRQSVAFWCNPISGHATLYWYQQILGQGPKLLIQFQNNGVVDDSQLPKDRFSAERLKGVDSTLKIQPAKLEDSAVYLCASSLYPSGGLLELPQNNEQFFGPGTRLTVL.

This clonotype was found a few times. This sequence joins TRBV28 and TRBJ2-1; tentatively, D is TRBD1 (5 bases). Looked up from germline, CDR1 is MDHEN and CDR2 is SYDVKM. The V end lost 3 bases, the J end lost 0 bases, and 9 bases lay between the germline ends. The CDR3 covers 15 residues. In nucleotides, the CDR3 is TGTGCCAGCAGTTTGCTCAGGGTCTCCTACAATGAGCAGTTCTTC. It yields the protein CASSLLRVSYNEQFF. The full variable domain, in which reference TRBV28 and TRBJ2-1 provide the parts outside the CDR3, is DVKVTQSSRYLVKRTGEKVFLECVQDMDHENMFWYRQDPGLGLRLIYFSYDVKMKEKGDIPEGYSVSREKKERFSLILESASTNQTSMYLCASSLLRVSYNEQFFGPGTRLTVL.

This clonotype appeared many times. The chain joins TRBV6-6 to TRBJ1-6; tentative D call: TRBD1 (6 bases). Germline V gene sequence: CDR1 MNHNY, CDR2 SVGAGI (reference sequence). Trimming pared 4 bases from V and 6 bases from J, leaving 10 bases between. There are 14 residues in the CDR3. The CDR3 loop reads CASSSTGSNSPLHF. The CDR3, as DNA: TGTGCCAGCAGTTCCACAGGGTCTAATTCACCCCTCCACTTT.

Many counts were recorded for this clonotype. This chain uses TRBV28 with TRBJ2-4; perhaps TRBD2 as D (5 bases). The ends were cut back, 3 bases at V and 0 bases at J, with 9 bases in the middle. Germline lookup yields CDR1 MDHEN and CDR2 SYDVKM. The CDR3 length is 15 residues. The CDR3 DNA sequence: TGTGCCAGCAGTTTGAGGGATCTAGCCAAAAACATTCAGTACTTC. Its translation: CASSLRDLAKNIQYF.

This clonotype was counted ten times or more. V and J are TRBV28 and TRBJ1-2; 8 bases agree with TRBD1. V was pared by 3 bases and J by 1 base, with 7 bases of the junction left unmatched. The germline gives CDR1 MDHEN, CDR2 SYDVKM. The CDR3 covers 16 residues. This CDR3 is CASSLGRGQVNYGYTF. For the CDR3, the DNA is TGTGCCAGCAGTTTGGGCAGGGGGCAGGTTAACTATGGCTACACCTTC.

This clonotype has at least ten counts. This chain connects TRBV11-2 to TRBJ2-1, with 9 bases fitting TRBD2. V was clipped by 8 bases and J by 3 bases; unmatched bases: 8. This CDR3 region has 15 residues. Per the germline V gene, CDR1 is SGHAT and CDR2 is FQNNGV. CDR3 in amino acids: CASHYGGGDYNEQFF. The DNA of the CDR3 is TGTGCCAGCCATTACGGCGGGGGGGACTACAATGAGCAGTTCTTC.

Many counts were recorded for this clonotype. The rearrangement uses TRBV7-9 and TRBJ1-5, with 7 positions matching TRBD1. This CDR3 is 17 amino acids long. The germline gives CDR1 SEHNR, CDR2 FQNEAQ (reference sequence). The J segment lost 0 bases and the V segment lost 6 bases, leaving 11 bases of the junction unmatched. CDR3 nucleotide sequence: TGTGCCAGCAGTGGGACAGCTGCCCCTTATAGCAATCAGCCCCAGCATTTT. This sequence encodes CASSGTAAPYSNQPQHF.

In this sample, this clonotype turned up many times. The chain employs TRBV12-3 or TRBV12-4 and TRBJ1-2, with 10 bases lining up with TRBD1. Trimming removed 6 bases from V and 4 bases from J; junction bases left unmatched: 17. This CDR3 contains 18 residues. CDR3 in amino acids: CASRPSWDRGAYPYGYTF. DNA for the CDR3: TGTGCCAGCAGGCCGTCTTGGGACAGGGGCGCCTACCCCTATGGCTACACCTTC.

The V gene is TRBV4-2, the J gene TRBJ2-7, with TRBD1 identical over 7 bases. Trimming took 0 bases from V and 7 from J; bases not matched to a gene: 9. CDR3 length equals 15 residues. Germline V gives CDR1 LGHNA, CDR2 YNFKEQ. CDR3 coding DNA: TGTGCCAGCAGCCAAGACCCACAGGGGATTGGGGAGCAGTACTTC. It is translated as CASSQDPQGIGEQYF.

This clonotype occurred many times. The genes are TRBV12-3 or TRBV12-4 and TRBJ2-7; 10 nucleotides match TRBD1. The CDR3 loop spans 15 amino acids. J lost 2 bases, V lost 6 bases, and 7 bases had no gene match. CDR3 sequence: CASRYRDRGPYEQYF. DNA of the CDR3: TGTGCCAGCAGATACCGGGACAGGGGACCCTACGAGCAGTACTTC.

The rearrangement uses TRBV2 and TRBJ2-7, with 8 nucleotides matching TRBD1. Germline V gives CDR1 SNHLY, CDR2 FYNNEI. The CDR3 extends over 13 amino acids. V trimming: 5 bases; J trimming: 12 bases; junction bases outside the gene matches: 12. The CDR3 reads CASSPGQGIKGYF. In DNA, the CDR3 is TGTGCCAGCAGTCCCGGACAGGGTATCAAAGGGTACTTC. Complete variable domain (other parts from reference TRBV2 and TRBJ2-7): EPEVTQTPSHQVTQMGQEVILRCVPISNHLYFYWYRQILGQKVEFLVSFYNNEISEKSEIFDDQFSVERPDGSNFTLKIRSTKLEDSAMYFCASSPGQGIKGYFGPGTRLTVT.

The J gene is TRBJ1-1, the V gene TRBV13, with 7 bases identical to TRBD1. Germline lookup yields CDR1 PRHDT and CDR2 FYEKMQ (reference sequence). CDR3 length: 13 residues. Trimming at V came to 6 bases and at J to 3 bases, leaving 4 bases not matched to a gene. Written as DNA, the CDR3 is TGTGCCAGCAGTCCTACAGGGGACACTGAAGCTTTCTTT. It yields the protein CASSPTGDTEAFF.

Ten or more counts support this clonotype. The rearrangement joins TRBV11-2 to TRBJ2-5; no clear D gene. The ends were cut back, 5 bases at V and 1 base at J, with 8 bases in the middle. Germline V gene data show CDR1 as SGHAT and CDR2 as FQNNGV. The CDR3 consists of 13 residues. CDR3 protein: CASSLGFQETQYF. The DNA of the CDR3 is TGTGCCAGCAGCCTAGGGTTCCAAGAGACCCAGTACTTC.

The chain joins TRBV7-9 to TRBJ2-1; D gene ambiguous. CDR3 size: 12 residues. The V end lost 5 bases, the J end lost 6 bases, and 8 bases lay between the germline ends. Germline values: CDR1 SEHNR, CDR2 FQNEAQ (reference sequence). The CDR3 protein is CASSRRGNEQFF. The DNA of the CDR3 is TGTGCCAGCAGCCGCCGAGGCAATGAGCAGTTCTTC.

Judged by abundance, this clonotype is medium-sized. The genes are TRBV7-6 and TRBJ2-1; either TRBD1 or TRBD2 may fit D (6 bases each). CDR3 size: 13 residues. From germline, CDR1 is SGHVS and CDR2 FNYEAQ. V was trimmed by 5 bases and J by 8 bases, leaving 13 bases between them. CDR3 amino acids: CASSRGPNYEQFF. CDR3 DNA: TGTGCCAGCAGCCGGGGGCCTAACTATGAGCAGTTCTTC.

This clonotype has ten or more counts. The chain has TRBV6-5 and TRBJ1-4; TRBD1 matches at 7 bases. Germline-derived CDR1 and CDR2 are MNHEY and SVGAGI. After removal of 6 bases from V and 0 bases from J, the junction contained 19 bases not matched to a gene. CDR3 length equals 20 residues. The CDR3 DNA follows: TGTGCCAGCAGCTACAGAGCGCCGGGAGGCAGGGGGACAACTAATGAAAAACTGTTTTTT. Protein sequence: CASSYRAPGGRGTTNEKLFF.

There are a few counts of this clonotype. The chain links TRBV6-1 to TRBJ2-3, with D possibly matching TRBD1 (6 bases). The V gene's germline CDR1 is MNHNS and CDR2 SASEGT. CDR3 size: 12 residues. V was pared by 3 bases and J by 14 bases, with 15 bases between. CDR3 residues: CASSETIDRRYF. Here the CDR3 DNA reads TGTGCCAGCAGTGAGACAATCGACAGGCGGTATTTT.

This clonotype was recorded a few times. The chain combines TRBV29-1 with TRBJ2-3; D is possibly TRBD1 (6 bases). Germline CDR1 reads SQVTM; CDR2 reads ANQGSEA. Trimming left V 8 bases short and J 2 bases short, with 17 bases between. The CDR3 is made up of 14 amino acids. Here the CDR3 reads CSLGPGQTTDTQYF. CDR3 coding DNA: TGCAGCCTCGGACCAGGACAGACCACAGATACGCAGTATTTT.